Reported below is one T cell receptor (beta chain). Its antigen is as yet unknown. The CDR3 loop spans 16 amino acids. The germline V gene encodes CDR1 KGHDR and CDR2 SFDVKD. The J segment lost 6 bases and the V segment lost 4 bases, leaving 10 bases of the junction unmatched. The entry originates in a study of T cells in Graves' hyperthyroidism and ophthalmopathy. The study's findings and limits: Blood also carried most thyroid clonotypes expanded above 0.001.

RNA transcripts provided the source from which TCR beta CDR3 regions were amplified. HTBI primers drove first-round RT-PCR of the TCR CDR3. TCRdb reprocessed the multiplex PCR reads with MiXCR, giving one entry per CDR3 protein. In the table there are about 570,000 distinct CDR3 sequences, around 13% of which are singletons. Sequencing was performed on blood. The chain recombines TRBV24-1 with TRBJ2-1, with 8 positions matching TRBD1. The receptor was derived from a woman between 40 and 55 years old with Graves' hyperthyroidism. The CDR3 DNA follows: TGTGCCACCAGTGAATCCGGGACAGGTGCCCTCAATGAGCAGTTCTTC. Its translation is CATSESGTGALNEQFF.